A selection of T cell receptor beta chains follows, all from one sample in a study of CD8+ T cells in alopecia areata. The data were produced by immunoSEQ multiplex PCR, yet TCRdb's version contains in-frame clones alone and is incomplete. The sample contains some 200,000 clones, around 60% of which appear only once. The sample was CD8+ T cells sorted from blood, taken at week 24, from a patient treated with tofacitinib. These receptors were taken from a human donor with alopecia areata. Each CDR3 is given with its conserved first and last residue. The D gene is left open where the match is weak.

-	TRBV30	TRBJ2-7	11	CAWRQAYEQYF
TRBD1	TRBV5-6	TRBJ1-6	13	CASSPRTGTPLHF
-	TRBV27	TRBJ2-3	9	CASRDTQYF
-	TRBV30	TRBJ1-5	14	CAWSKGISNQPQHF
-	TRBV15	TRBJ2-1	15	CATSRREDLGNEQFF
-	TRBV9	TRBJ1-6	15	CASSGGPRVGSPLHF
-	TRBV9	TRBJ1-1	14	CASSRVRINTEAFF
-	TRBV19	TRBJ2-3	13	CASSRAATDMPYF
TRBD2	TRBV11-2	TRBJ2-5	15	CASSSWLAGEETQYF
-	TRBV27	TRBJ1-2	14	CASSLGDGTYGYTF
-	TRBV25-1	TRBJ2-2	13	CASSVGLAGELFF
-	TRBV4-1	TRBJ2-1	11	CASSQGDEQFF
-	TRBV10-3	TRBJ2-1	13	CAISNGGNNEQFF
TRBD1	TRBV27	TRBJ2-2	15	CASSPRTGGTGELFF
-	TRBV2	TRBJ1-5	13	CASSDRGNQPQHF
-	TRBV5-1	TRBJ2-3	13	CASSWTNTDTQYF
TRBD1	TRBV2	TRBJ2-5	15	CASSPGQKTQETQYF